This T cell receptor (beta chain) was profiled in a study of blood T cell repertoires in COVID-19. Study background: Samples representing acute and convalescent COVID-19 were sourced from the United States, Italy and Spain. The analysed material was cDNA or gDNA that came from T cells, B-cell-depleted T cells, or PBMCs.

In the original analysis: Amplification of reference gene primers was used by the study to estimate nucleated cell counts. Generated by immunoSEQ multiplex PCR, the TCRdb table keeps only in-frame clones and is missing some. D and trimming come from the DNA, and the V and J calls and clone size come from that table. This sample has around 220,000 clones, with 75% to 90% found just once. Trimming stripped 4 bases from V and 3 bases from J, with 18 bases between. The CDR3 runs to 16 residues. Per germline, CDR1 KGHSH and CDR2 LQKENI. The sample was peripheral blood. The chain joins TRBV18 to TRBJ1-1; D not certain. The TCR comes from a human donor in a cohort sampled during active COVID-19. CDR3 sequence (DNA): TGTGCCAGCTCACTCACTCCTGCTAGTGCGGACACTGAAGCTTTCTTT. Translating gives CASSLTPASADTEAFF. The variable domain in full, completed from reference TRBV18 and TRBJ1-1, reads NAGVMQNPRHLVRRRGQEARLRCSPMKGHSHVYWYRQLPEEGLKFMVYLQKENIIDESGMPKERFSAEFPKEGPSILRIQQVVRGDSAAYFCASSLTPASADTEAFFGQGTRLTVV.